The sequence of this TCR beta chain was determined in a study of CD8+CD57+ T cells in acquired aplastic anemia. An expansion of CD8+CD57+ cells by flow cytometry had been shown in patients chosen for sequencing. Acquired aplastic anemia of severe grade affected all patients. Patients were untreated when blood was sampled. CDR3 and TCR beta VDJ profiling relied on a genomic DNA template. TCRdb ran MiXCR on the reads and lists one entry per CDR3 protein. The data hold some 200,000 distinct CDR3 sequences, with more than 45% observed a single time. V was cut by 0 bases and J by 2 bases, with 14 bases left in between. The germline gives CDR1 LNHNV, CDR2 YYDKDF (reference sequence). CDR3 length equals 17 residues. This clonotype was seen ten or more times.

The gene calls are TRBV15 and TRBJ2-1; D may match TRBD1 or TRBD2 (5 bases each). Sequencing was done on a sample of sorted CD4+, CD8+, or CD8+CD57+ T cells (not recorded which) from PBMCs. This TCR was recovered from a human donor with aplastic anemia. In DNA, the CDR3 is TGTGCCACCAGCAGAGATCGGGGCCGAGCGACCTACAATGAGCAGTTCTTC. It encodes CATSRDRGRATYNEQFF.